What follows are 6 T cell receptor beta chains derived from one specimen sequenced in a study of blood T cell repertoires in COVID-19 (dated by TCRdb to about 2020). The library was built by means of the immunoSEQ multiplex PCR assay. TCRdb took this table from immuneACCESS and kept in-frame rearrangements with V and J called. Such tables lack part of the clones; where checked against another copy, unresolved V genes explain under half of the gap, and the rest is unexplained. The sample table lists about 170,000 clones, around nine tenths of them with a count of one. The top ten hold about 4% of the sample. The material sequenced was peripheral blood. These receptors were obtained from a man younger than 30 with active or convalescent COVID-19.

CDR3 region: CASSPILAGGNEQYF. The CDR3 DNA is TGTGCCAGCAGCCCAATTCTAGCGGGAGGGAACGAGCAGTACTTC. The chain uses TRBV7-9 and TRBJ2-7; 12 bases align to TRBD2. CDR1 and CDR2 (germline): SEHNR, FQNEAQ (reference sequence). CDR3 length: 15 residues. The V gene end was trimmed by 5 bases and the J gene end by 5 bases; junction bases not matched to a gene: 7. The variable domain in full, completed from reference TRBV7-9 and TRBJ2-7, reads DTGVSQNPRHKITKRGQNVTFRCDPISEHNRLYWYRQTLGQGPEFLTYFQNEAQLEKSRLLSDRFSAERPKGSFSTLEIQRTEQGDSAMYLCASSPILAGGNEQYFGPGTRLTVT.

V usage is TRBV4-3 and J usage is TRBJ1-5; tentatively, D is TRBD1 (6 bases). Trimming stripped 0 bases from V and 0 bases from J, with 12 bases between. CDR3 length: 17 residues. The germline gives CDR1 LGHNA, CDR2 YSLEER. CDR3 in amino acids: CASSQDLGAYSNQPQHF. CDR3 coding DNA: TGCGCCAGCAGCCAAGATCTGGGGGCCTATAGCAATCAGCCCCAGCATTTT.

V usage is TRBV9 and J usage is TRBJ2-2; D perhaps matches TRBD2 (6 bases). Germline V gene sequence: CDR1 SGDLS, CDR2 YYNGEE. Trimming stripped 5 bases from V and 5 bases from J, with 10 bases between. The CDR3 runs to 13 residues. CDR3 in amino acids: CASSGGETGELFF. The CDR3 nucleotides read TGTGCCAGCAGTGGAGGGGAAACCGGGGAGCTGTTTTTT.

The chain carries TRBV6-5 and TRBJ1-1; D might be TRBD1 (5 bases). Germline-derived CDR1 and CDR2 are MNHEY and SVGAGI. V lost 7 bases and J lost 2, with 11 bases in between. The CDR3 extends over 13 amino acids. The CDR3 here is CASTPTVNTEAFF. The CDR3 DNA is TGTGCCAGCACCCCGACAGTTAACACTGAAGCTTTCTTT.

Concerning this clone itself: Its ends do not fully match the called genes, so a read error is possible. V is TRBV7-2 and J is TRBJ2-1; tentatively, D is TRBD2 (6 bases). The CDR3 runs 13 residues. The germline V gene has CDR1 SGHTA and CDR2 FQGNSA. The CDR3 protein is CANSGRGSNEQFF. CDR3 DNA: TGTGCCAACAGCGGGCGGGGATCCAATGAGCAGTTCTTC.

The chain couples TRBV6-5 to TRBJ1-6; possibly TRBD1 for D (5 bases). Germline assignment: CDR1 MNHEY and CDR2 SVGAGI. V gave up 5 bases and J gave up 7 bases, with 15 bases separating them. CDR3 size: 15 residues. CDR3 DNA sequence: TGTGCCAGCAGTCGCCAGGGAGGCAAAAATTCACCCCTCCACTTT. Its protein is CASSRQGGKNSPLHF.